This TCR beta chain was sequenced for a study of blood T cell repertoires in COVID-19. Study in general: The United States, Italy and Spain provided the acute and convalescent COVID-19 samples. Nucleic acid was either cDNA or gDNA, and it came from T cells, B-cell-depleted T cells, or PBMCs.

The CDR3 consists of 16 residues. Germline V gives CDR1 LNHNV, CDR2 YYDKDF (reference sequence). The trim removed 0 bases at V and 4 bases at J, leaving 8 bases unmatched. As handled by the study authors: Reference gene primers were amplified, and this amplification served to estimate nucleated cell counts. The protocol was immunoSEQ multiplex PCR, while the TCRdb copy is restricted to in-frame clones and leaves out a portion. Clone size and the V and J calls come from that table; the DNA yielded D and trimming. In the table there are roughly 140,000 clones, 75% to 90% of which are singletons. The rearrangement links TRBV15 to TRBJ1-2; the match to TRBD1 covers 7 bases. This receptor was identified in a woman over 75 with acute or convalescent COVID-19. Specimen: peripheral blood. The DNA for the CDR3 is TGTGCCACCAGCAGAGATCTAGGCAGGGGGGTCTATGGCTACACCTTC. As protein: CATSRDLGRGVYGYTF.